The 14 T cell receptor beta chains presented below share a single source sample, sequenced in a study of T-cell reconstitution after alpha-beta-depleted transplantation in children. Unique molecular identifiers featured in how the TCRbeta library was prepared. TCRdb re-called the PCR reads with MiXCR, one entry per CDR3 protein. The sample lists roughly 200,000 distinct CDR3 sequences, under 13% occurring once. Sequences were derived from PBMCs, sampled before TCRalphabeta/CD19-depleted stem cell transplant. The source of these receptors is a child under two years old with acute myeloid leukemia, due to receive a stem cell transplant.

This clonotype was picked up many times. This chain links TRBV12-3 or TRBV12-4 with TRBJ2-5, with TRBD2 identical over 9 bases. The CDR3 loop spans 16 amino acids. After removal of 3 bases from V and 6 bases from J, the junction contained 11 bases not matched to a gene. The CDR3 sequence is CASSFPGLAGKKTQYF. The CDR3 nucleotides are TGTGCCAGCAGTTTTCCGGGACTAGCAGGGAAAAAGACCCAGTACTTC.

The chain carries TRBV21-1 and TRBJ2-3; TRBD2 is the table's D call and was not checked against the DNA. TRBV21-1 is given as a pseudogene. The CDR3 extends over 18 amino acids. The CDR3 here is CASSKTRDRHLLEDTQYF. CDR3 nucleotide sequence: TGTGCCAGCAGCAAAACTCGGGATAGACACCTGCTGGAGGATACGCAGTATTTT.

This clonotype was recorded at least ten times. The gene calls are TRBV11-2 and TRBJ2-1, with D tentatively TRBD1 (6 bases). Germline V gives CDR1 SGHAT, CDR2 FQNNGV. The CDR3 totals 15 residues. Trimming left V 5 bases short and J 0 bases short, with 11 bases between. The CDR3 nucleotides read TGTGCCAGCAGCAGGGGGACAAACTCCTACAATGAGCAGTTCTTC. Translation gives CASSRGTNSYNEQFF.

There are a few counts of this clonotype. The chain has TRBV11-3 and TRBJ1-1, with 7 bases that match TRBD1. The CDR3 length is 15 residues. Germline CDR1 SGHNT, CDR2 YENEEA. V dropped 5 bases and J dropped 0; count of bases not matched to a gene: 6. Here the CDR3 reads CASSTRTGLNTEAFF. The CDR3 nucleotides are TGTGCCAGCAGCACCCGGACAGGACTGAACACTGAAGCTTTCTTT.

V usage is TRBV19 and J usage is TRBJ1-1; a weak D match, TRBD1 (6 bases). With 5 bases removed from V and 4 bases from J, the gap between germline ends came to 11 bases. In germline, CDR1 is LNHDA, CDR2 SQIVND (reference sequence). CDR3 length: 13 amino acids. The chain's CDR3 is CASSPVRGTEAFF. The CDR3 nucleotides read TGTGCCAGTAGTCCTGTCAGGGGCACTGAAGCTTTCTTT.

This clonotype was counted only a few times. J is TRBJ2-1 and V is TRBV5-1; 10 bases align to TRBD1. The trim removed 5 bases at V and 0 bases at J, leaving 5 bases unmatched. The length of the CDR3 is 16 residues. Germline loops: CDR1 SGHRS, CDR2 YFSETQ. CDR3 amino acids: CASSRQGASSYNEQFF. CDR3 in DNA: TGCGCCAGCAGTCGACAGGGGGCTAGCTCCTACAATGAGCAGTTCTTC.

With regard to this clonotype: This may arise from a read error, as a much more abundant clone is one base away. The chain carries TRBV10-3 and TRBJ2-5; unclear D gene. The germline V gene has CDR1 ENHRY and CDR2 SYGVKD. Trimming left V 2 bases short and J 5 bases short, with 12 bases between. This CDR3 has 14 residues. CDR3 in amino acids: CAISERYSSETQYF. The CDR3 nucleotides read TGTGCCATCAGTGAGAGGTACTCATCGGAGACCCAGTACTTC.

This clonotype has at least ten counts. The chain uses TRBV3-1 and TRBJ1-1; D remains unclear. The germline gives CDR1 LGHDT, CDR2 YNNKEL (reference sequence). The CDR3 spans 14 residues. Between the trimmed V and J ends, which lost 3 bases and 1 base, there was a span of 9 bases. The CDR3 DNA reads TGTGCCAGCAGCCAGTCAACAGCGAACACTGAAGCTTTCTTT. It codes for CASSQSTANTEAFF.

This clonotype was recorded many times. This chain connects TRBV7-2 to TRBJ1-1; D uncertain. Germline CDR1 and CDR2: SGHTA and FQGNSA. V dropped 3 bases and J dropped 4 bases, with 12 bases sitting between them. This CDR3 region has 14 residues. CDR3 sequence: CASSFLGYGTEAFF. CDR3 coding DNA: TGTGCCAGCAGCTTTTTGGGATATGGCACTGAAGCTTTCTTT.

Many counts were recorded for this clonotype. J is TRBJ2-2 and V is TRBV5-1; 9 bases line up with TRBD1. The CDR3 is made up of 18 amino acids. The J segment lost 6 bases and the V segment lost 1 base, leaving 13 bases of the junction unmatched. The germline V gene has CDR1 SGHRS and CDR2 YFSETQ. DNA of the CDR3: TGCGCCAGCAGCTTGTGGGTTCAACAGGGGGCCCTCGCCGGGGAGCTGTTTTTT. Residues: CASSLWVQQGALAGELFF.

This clonotype has a count of ten or more. CDR3 nucleotides: TGCGCCAGCAGCTTGACTAGCCTCTCCTACAATGAGCAGTTCTTC. Protein: CASSLTSLSYNEQFF. V and J are TRBV5-1 and TRBJ2-1; a possible D gene is TRBD2 (6 bases). V was cut by 1 base and J by 0 bases, with 8 bases left in between. Germline V gives CDR1 SGHRS, CDR2 YFSETQ. The CDR3 runs to 15 residues.

This clonotype was recorded many times. This chain uses TRBV7-8 with TRBJ2-7; no clear D. The germline V and J ends were trimmed by 1 base and 6 bases, with 4 bases remaining between them. Germline-derived CDR1 and CDR2 are SGHVS and FQNEAQ. CDR3 length equals 11 residues. The CDR3 DNA follows: TGTGCCAGCAGCTTAGAGGTCGAGCAGTACTTC. Its translation: CASSLEVEQYF.

The sample holds many counts of this clonotype. V is TRBV7-9 and J is TRBJ2-7, with D maybe TRBD2 (6 bases). Germline lookup yields CDR1 SEHNR and CDR2 FQNEAQ (reference sequence). This CDR3 has 15 amino acids. Trimming removed 2 bases from V and 0 bases from J, with 11 bases in between. The CDR3 bases are TGTGCCAGCAGCTTAAAGGGAGGCGGCTCCTACGAGCAGTACTTC. Protein sequence: CASSLKGGGSYEQYF.

The chain joins TRBV6-1 to TRBJ2-1; 8 nucleotides match TRBD2. Per the germline V gene, CDR1 is MNHNS and CDR2 is SASEGT. The CDR3 extends over 15 amino acids. V shed 2 bases and J 7 bases; nucleotides not matched to a gene: 7. This CDR3 reads CASSERPGTSNEQFF. In DNA, the CDR3 is TGTGCCAGCAGTGAAAGGCCCGGGACTAGTAATGAGCAGTTCTTC.